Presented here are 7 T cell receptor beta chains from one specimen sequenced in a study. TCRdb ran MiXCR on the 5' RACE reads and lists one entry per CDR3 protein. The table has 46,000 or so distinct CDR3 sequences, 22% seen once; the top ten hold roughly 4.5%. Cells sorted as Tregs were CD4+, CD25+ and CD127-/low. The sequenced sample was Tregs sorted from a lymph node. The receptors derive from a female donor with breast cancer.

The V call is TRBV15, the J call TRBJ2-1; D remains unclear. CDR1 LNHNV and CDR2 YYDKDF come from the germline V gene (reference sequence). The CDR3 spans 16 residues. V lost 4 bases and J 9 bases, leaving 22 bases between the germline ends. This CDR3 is CATSNFVGVASGEQFF. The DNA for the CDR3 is TGTGCCACCAGCAACTTTGTTGGAGTAGCCTCCGGTGAGCAGTTCTTC.

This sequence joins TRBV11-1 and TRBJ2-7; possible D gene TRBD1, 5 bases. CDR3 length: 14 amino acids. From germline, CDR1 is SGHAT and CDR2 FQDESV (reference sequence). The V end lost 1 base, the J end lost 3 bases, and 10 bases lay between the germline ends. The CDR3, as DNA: TGTGCCAGCAGCTTAGTGGACATCGACTACGAGCAGTACTTC. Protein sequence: CASSLVDIDYEQYF.

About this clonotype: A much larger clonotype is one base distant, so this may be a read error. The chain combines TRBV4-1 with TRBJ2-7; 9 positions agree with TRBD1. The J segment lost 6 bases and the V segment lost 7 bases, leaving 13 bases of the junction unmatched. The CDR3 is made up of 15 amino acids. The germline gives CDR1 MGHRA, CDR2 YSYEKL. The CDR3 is CASNRWDREGLEQYF. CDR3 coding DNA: TGCGCCAGCAACCGGTGGGACAGGGAGGGTCTCGAGCAGTACTTC.

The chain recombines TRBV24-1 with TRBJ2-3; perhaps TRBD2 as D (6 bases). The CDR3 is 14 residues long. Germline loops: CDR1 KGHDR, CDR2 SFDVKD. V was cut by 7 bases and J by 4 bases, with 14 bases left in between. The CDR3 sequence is CATSFSGVSDTQYF. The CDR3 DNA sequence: TGTGCCACCAGCTTTTCGGGAGTATCAGATACGCAGTATTTT.

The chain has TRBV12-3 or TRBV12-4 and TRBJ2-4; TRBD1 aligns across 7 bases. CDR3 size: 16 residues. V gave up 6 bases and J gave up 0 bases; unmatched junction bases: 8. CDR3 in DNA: TGTGCCAGCAGACGAACAGGGGATCTAGCCAAAAACATTCAGTACTTC. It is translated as CASRRTGDLAKNIQYF.

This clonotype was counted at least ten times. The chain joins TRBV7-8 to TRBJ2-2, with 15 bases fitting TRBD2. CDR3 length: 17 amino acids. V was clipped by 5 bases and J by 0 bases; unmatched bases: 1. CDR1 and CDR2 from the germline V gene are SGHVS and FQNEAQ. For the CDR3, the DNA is TGTGCCAGCAGCCGGACTAGCGGGAGGGCGAACACCGGGGAGCTGTTTTTT. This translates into CASSRTSGRANTGELFF. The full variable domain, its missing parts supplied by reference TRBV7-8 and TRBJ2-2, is GAGVSQSPRYKVAKRGQDVALRCDPISGHVSLFWYQQALGQGPEFLTYFQNEAQLDKSGLPSDRFFAERPEGSVSTLKIQRTQQEDSAVYLCASSRTSGRANTGELFFGEGSRLTVL.

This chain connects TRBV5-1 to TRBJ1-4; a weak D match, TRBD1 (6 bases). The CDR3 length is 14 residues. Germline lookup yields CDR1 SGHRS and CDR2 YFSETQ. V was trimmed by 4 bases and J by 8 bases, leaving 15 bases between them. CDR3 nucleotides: TGCGCCAGCAGCCCCACAGGGTTGGACGAAAAACTGTTTTTT. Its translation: CASSPTGLDEKLFF. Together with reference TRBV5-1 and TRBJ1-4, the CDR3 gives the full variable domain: KAGVTQTPRYLIKTRGQQVTLSCSPISGHRSVSWYQQTPGQGLQFLFEYFSETQRNKGNFPGRFSGRQFSNSRSEMNVSTLELGDSALYLCASSPTGLDEKLFFGSGTQLSVL.